This T cell receptor (beta chain) was observed in a study of blood T cell repertoires in COVID-19. Study information: Samples representing acute and convalescent COVID-19 were sourced from the United States, Italy and Spain. T cells, B-cell-depleted T cells, or PBMCs provided the cDNA or gDNA that served as material.

This clone was recorded once. Methods used by the authors: For nucleated cells, counts were estimated from reference gene primer amplification. Measured with immunoSEQ multiplex PCR; TCRdb has only the in-frame clones, and not every one. V, J and clone size were drawn from that table, and D and trimming were deduced from the DNA. Of about 260,000 clones listed, more than 75% are singletons. This CDR3 comprises 14 residues. Deletions cut 6 bases from V and 6 bases from J, with 12 bases between. Germline V CDR1 and CDR2: KGHSH, LQKENI. The source is a woman aged 45-65 years with acute or convalescent COVID-19. Sequenced material: peripheral blood. V and J are TRBV18 and TRBJ1-6; no firm D call. CDR3 DNA sequence: TGTGCCAGCTCTTTAGACATATCTAATTCACCCCTCCACTTT. It translates to CASSLDISNSPLHF.